The following is a TCR beta chain sequence with its context. The data were taken from a study of Ad26.COV2.S vaccination and SARS-CoV-2 variants. Treatment denoted: 15 to 20 received Ad26.COV2.S at low or high dose, single or two shots; 5 received placebo; per-sample allocation not given. Sampling happened 63 days after the first vaccine or placebo injection. Libraries were prepared by immunoSEQ multiplex PCR; TCRdb keeps only in-frame clonotypes and omits some of them. The sample consists of roughly 350,000 clones, around 88% of them appearing once. This CDR3 has 18 amino acids. Germline loops: CDR1 LGHNA, CDR2 YSLEER. V shed 3 bases and J 2 bases; nucleotides not matched to a gene: 8.

The material sequenced was peripheral blood, taken in a trial of Ad26.COV2.S vaccine versus placebo. This receptor was identified in a person between 18 and 59 years old who received the Ad26.COV2.S COVID-19 vaccine or a placebo. V and J are TRBV4-3 and TRBJ2-2, with 11 bases lining up with TRBD2. As DNA, the CDR3 is TGCGCCAGCAGCCAGGTACTAGCGGGGGCAGCCAACACCGGGGAGCTGTTTTTT. Translating it yields CASSQVLAGAANTGELFF.